This TCR beta chain was sequenced during a study of Ad26.COV2.S vaccination and SARS-CoV-2 variants. About the research overall: Doses of Ad26.COV2.S were injected into muscle once or twice, 56 days apart.

As for treatment: some 20 received Ad26.COV2.S at low or high dose, single or two shots; 5 received placebo; per-sample allocation not given. Sampling occurred on day 63 after the first vaccine or placebo injection. Trimming at V came to 1 base and at J to 9 bases, leaving 1 base not matched to a gene. The CDR3 totals 12 residues. The germline gives CDR1 LGHDT, CDR2 YNNKEL (reference sequence). Whole-study results and caveats: Spike-specific CD8+ and CD4+ T cell responses reportedly showed substantial breadth after vaccination. Total T cell responses may have been underestimated by the TCR breadth and depth analyses.

A note on this clone: Its matching antigen is unknown.

The data were produced by immunoSEQ multiplex PCR, yet TCRdb's version contains in-frame clones alone and is incomplete. Of about half a million clones in the sample, roughly nine tenths were seen once. The sequencing used peripheral blood, collected in a trial of Ad26.COV2.S vaccine versus placebo. The rearrangement joins TRBV3-1 (or the pseudogene TRBV3-2) to TRBJ2-3; 7 nucleotides line up with TRBD1. This receptor was identified in a person between 18 and 59 years old who received the Ad26.COV2.S COVID-19 vaccine or a placebo. The CDR3 DNA reads as TGTGCCAGCAGCCAAGCCAGGGGGACGCAGTATTTT. It encodes CASSQARGTQYF.